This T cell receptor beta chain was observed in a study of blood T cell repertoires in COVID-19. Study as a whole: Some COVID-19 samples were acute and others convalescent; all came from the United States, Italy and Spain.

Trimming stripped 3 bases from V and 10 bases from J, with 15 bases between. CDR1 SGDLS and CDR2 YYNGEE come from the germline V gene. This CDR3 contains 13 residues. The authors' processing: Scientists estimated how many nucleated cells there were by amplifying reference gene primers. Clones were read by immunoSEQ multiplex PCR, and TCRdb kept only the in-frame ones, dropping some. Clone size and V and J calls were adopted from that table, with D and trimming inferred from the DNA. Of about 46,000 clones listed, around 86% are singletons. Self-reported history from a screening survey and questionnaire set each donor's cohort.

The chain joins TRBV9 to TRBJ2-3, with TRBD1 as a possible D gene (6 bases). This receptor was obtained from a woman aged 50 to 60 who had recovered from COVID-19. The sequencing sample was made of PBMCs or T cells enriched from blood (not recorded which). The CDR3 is CASSAEQGLAQYF. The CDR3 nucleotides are TGTGCCAGCAGCGCCGAACAGGGCTTGGCGCAGTATTTT. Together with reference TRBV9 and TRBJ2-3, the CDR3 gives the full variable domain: DSGVTQTPKHLITATGQRVTLRCSPRSGDLSVYWYQQSLDQGLQFLIQYYNGEERAKGNILERFSAQQFPDLHSELNLSSLELGDSALYFCASSAEQGLAQYFGPGTRLTVL.